The table lists the clone carrying this T cell receptor beta chain with many counts. Germline CDR1 and CDR2: MGHRA and YSYEKL. The CDR3 covers 14 residues. V was pared by 2 bases and J by 8 bases, with 15 bases between. TCRdb independently ran MiXCR on the 5' RACE reads; one entry per CDR3 protein. The sample lists hundreds of thousands of distinct CDR3 sequences, 12% occurring once. The data were obtained in a study of T cells after yellow fever vaccination. The sequence came from a man in his late teens or twenties who received the YFV17D yellow fever vaccine. The sequencing used CD4+ T cells sorted from PBMCs, collected 15 days after the yellow fever booster vaccination. V is TRBV4-1 and J is TRBJ1-2, with a possible D match to TRBD1 (6 bases). The CDR3 here is CASSQTSGGRGYTF. The DNA for the CDR3 is TGCGCCAGCAGCCAAACCAGCGGGGGGCGAGGCTACACCTTC.